This TCR beta chain stems from a study of neurological immune-mediated disorders. Ten or more counts support this clonotype. MiXCR, applied by TCRdb to the 5' RACE reads, yields one record per CDR3 protein. The table lists 40,000 to 45,000 distinct CDR3 sequences, under 6.5% of them singletons, with 0.57% in the top ten. Sorted libraries were made with some 950,000 CD4+ or CD8+ T cells. What was sequenced was CD4+ T cells from blood. The TCR was taken from a woman aged 40 to 55 in good health.

CDR3: CASSPQGQPQHF. CDR3 coding DNA: TGTGCCAGCTCACCCCAGGGCCAGCCCCAGCATTTT. The chain couples TRBV18 to TRBJ1-5, with a tentative D call TRBD1 (5 bases). Germline CDR1 is KGHSH and CDR2 is LQKENI. V was cut by 3 bases and J by 7 bases, with 7 bases left in between. This CDR3 region has 12 residues.